The present T cell receptor beta chain was sequenced within a study of blood T cell repertoires in COVID-19. Recovery among Cohort 3 donors was established by two negative PCRs, clearance, or symptom resolution. Source study methods: Amplification from reference gene primers served as the basis for estimated nucleated cell counts. Here immunoSEQ multiplex PCR was the method, and the copy in TCRdb shows in-frame clones only, minus some. V and J calls and clone size are given by that table; D and trimming were obtained from the DNA. Of some 200,000 clones in the sample, about 85% are singletons; the top ten hold around 2.3%. The CDR3 covers 14 residues. The V and J ends lost 4 bases and 3 bases respectively, with 13 bases between them. Per germline, CDR1 SGHTA and CDR2 FQGNSA.

Sequencing was done on a sample of PBMCs or T cells enriched from blood (not recorded which). The sequence derives from a young woman who had recovered from COVID-19. The chain uses TRBV7-2 and TRBJ2-7; TRBD1 might be the D (5 bases). The CDR3 DNA is TGTGCCAGCAGCTCCATGTTAGGGGACTACGAGCAGTACTTC. It encodes CASSSMLGDYEQYF.